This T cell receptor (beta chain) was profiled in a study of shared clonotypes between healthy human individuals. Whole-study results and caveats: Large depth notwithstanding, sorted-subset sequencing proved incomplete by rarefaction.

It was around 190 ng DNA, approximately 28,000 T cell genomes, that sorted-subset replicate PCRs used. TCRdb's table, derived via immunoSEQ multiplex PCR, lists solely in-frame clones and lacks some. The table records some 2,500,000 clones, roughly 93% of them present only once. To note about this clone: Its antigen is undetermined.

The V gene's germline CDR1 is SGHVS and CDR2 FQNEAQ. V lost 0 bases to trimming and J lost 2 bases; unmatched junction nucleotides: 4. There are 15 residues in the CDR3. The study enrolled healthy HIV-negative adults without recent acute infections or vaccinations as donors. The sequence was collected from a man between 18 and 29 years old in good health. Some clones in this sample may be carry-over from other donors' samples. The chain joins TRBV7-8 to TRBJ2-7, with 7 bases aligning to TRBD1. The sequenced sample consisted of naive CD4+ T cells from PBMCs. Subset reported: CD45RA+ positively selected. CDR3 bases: TGTGCCAGCAGCTTAGCAACAGGGGCTGCCTACGAGCAGTACTTC. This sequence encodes CASSLATGAAYEQYF.